Listed here is a single T cell receptor (beta chain). As yet, its antigen is unknown. The data originate from a study of T-cell reconstitution after alpha-beta-depleted transplantation in children. General study results and limits: Expanded clones from the graft, numbering several hundred, reportedly supplied alpha-beta T cells about two months after transplant. The study traced high day-60 TCRbeta diversity in some patients to surviving recipient T cells and thymic progenitors.

Preparing the TCRbeta library involved the use of unique molecular identifiers. MiXCR, run by TCRdb on the PCR reads, gives a single entry per CDR3 protein. The table lists 900,000 or so distinct CDR3 sequences, roughly 16% of them singletons. This specimen was PBMCs, mostly from graft donor cells, taken 360 days after TCRalphabeta/CD19-depleted stem cell transplant. The receptor's source is a male patient aged 10-17 years who had a stem cell transplant for acute lymphoblastic leukemia, so the T cells may come from the graft donor.

The DNA of the CDR3 is TGCGCCAGCAAATCTCGGGTGGGCGCCGTGAGACAGGGTAACAATGAGCAGTTCTTC. It specifies CASKSRVGAVRQGNNEQFF. V and J are TRBV4-1 and TRBJ2-1, with TRBD1 matching over 7 bases. Germline values: CDR1 MGHRA, CDR2 YSYEKL. V trimming: 7 bases; J trimming: 5 bases; junction bases outside the gene matches: 23. The CDR3 totals 19 residues.